Presented here are 19 T cell receptor beta chains from one specimen sequenced in a study of beta chain features in type 1 diabetes (dated by TCRdb to between 2017 and 2018). The method was the immunoSEQ multiplex PCR assay. The entire isolated RNA was reverse transcribed using the High Capacity cDNA Reverse Transcription Kit, and thus expressed TCRB transcripts were sequenced. This is the immuneACCESS table as TCRdb keeps it, with only in-frame sequences that have V and J called. A part of the clones is gone; compared with another copy, unresolved V genes explain less than half, and the rest is unexplained. Recorded for this sample are 620,000 or so clones; 15% of them occurred a single time. Together, the top ten hold about 0.097% of the sample. The sample consisted of naive CD4+ T cells from blood. The cell subset or site label for this specimen denotes: true naive CD4+ T cells. All receptors come from a man aged 18 to 35 in good health.

This clone was observed once. DNA of the CDR3: TGCGCCAGCAGCCAAGATCCCCAGCGGGGGGCAGTGATAGATGAGCAGTTCTTC. Translation gives CASSQDPQRGAVIDEQFF. J is TRBJ2-1 and V is TRBV4-1; 9 bases agree with TRBD2. CDR3 size: 18 residues. The V segment lost 0 bases and the J segment 8 bases; nucleotides outside the gene matches: 14. The germline CDR1 and CDR2 sequences are MGHRA and YSYEKL.

The chain is built from TRBV4-3 and TRBJ2-7; the D is unclear. V was pared by 3 bases and J by 1 base, with 13 bases between. The CDR3 sequence is 15 residues long. From germline, CDR1 is LGHNA and CDR2 YSLEER. In DNA form, the CDR3 reads TGCGCCAGCAGCCACACCTTCGGGTCTTCCTACGAGCAGTACTTC. Encoded protein: CASSHTFGSSYEQYF.

The chain carries TRBV6-1 and TRBJ2-7; D possibly uses TRBD1 or TRBD2 (5 bases each). Germline CDR1 and CDR2: MNHNS and SASEGT. The CDR3 totals 15 residues. V was trimmed by 4 bases and J by 3 bases, leaving 16 bases between them. The CDR3 sequence: CASSVGAGTYYEQYF. The CDR3 DNA reads TGTGCCAGCAGTGTAGGGGCAGGGACGTACTACGAGCAGTACTTC.

This clone appeared a few times. The CDR3 loop is CASSLVPGGTYEQYF. The CDR3 DNA reads as TGTGCCAGCAGCTTGGTTCCGGGAGGTACCTACGAGCAGTACTTC. The chain couples TRBV7-6 to TRBJ2-7; 7 nucleotides match TRBD2. CDR1 SGHVS and CDR2 FNYEAQ come from the germline V gene. The CDR3 is made up of 15 amino acids. J was trimmed by 2 bases and V by 3 bases; bases with no gene match: 7.

In this sample, this clone turned up many times. This chain connects TRBV23-1 to TRBJ2-7; perhaps D is TRBD1 or TRBD2 (5 bases each). TRBV23-1 is known as an ORF, though its function is uncertain. This CDR3 is built from 13 residues. V lost 7 bases and J 3 bases, leaving 13 bases between the germline ends. DNA of the CDR3: TGCGCCAGCACCCGGGGCAGGGACTACGAGCAGTACTTC. This encodes CASTRGRDYEQYF.

The chain couples TRBV20-1 to TRBJ1-2; weak D call: TRBD1 (5 bases). Germline loops: CDR1 DFQATT, CDR2 SNEGSKA (reference sequence). The CDR3 length is 11 residues. Trimming left V 4 bases short and J 4 bases short, with 7 bases between. The CDR3 spells CSATGPYGYTF. The CDR3, as DNA: TGCAGTGCTACAGGGCCCTATGGCTACACCTTC.

The CDR3 nucleotides read TGTGCCTGGCTAGTTACCGCAGATACGCAGTATTTT. It translates to CAWLVTADTQYF. The chain carries TRBV30 and TRBJ2-3; D not resolved. V shed 5 bases and J shed 4 bases, with 10 bases lying between them. Per the germline V gene, CDR1 is GTSNPN and CDR2 is SVGIG (reference sequence). This CDR3 has 12 residues.

The rearrangement joins TRBV28 to TRBJ2-1; no definite D call. Germline loops: CDR1 MDHEN, CDR2 SYDVKM. Between the trimmed V and J ends, which lost 3 bases and 6 bases, there was a span of 12 bases. The CDR3 has 14 residues. The CDR3 loop is CASSFPGFPNEQFF. In DNA, the CDR3 is TGTGCCAGCAGTTTCCCCGGATTTCCCAATGAGCAGTTCTTC.

This clone was seen more than once but under ten times. J is TRBJ2-6 and V is TRBV5-1; perhaps TRBD1 as D (5 bases). The germline V and J ends were trimmed by 2 bases and 0 bases, with 12 bases remaining between them. This CDR3 is 17 amino acids long. Germline V gene lookup returns CDR1 SGHRS and CDR2 YFSETQ. The CDR3 DNA is TGCGCCAGCAGCTTACGAACAGGAATCTCTGGGGCCAACGTCCTGACTTTC. Translated: CASSLRTGISGANVLTF.

J is TRBJ1-5 and V is TRBV23-1; 7 bases fit TRBD1. TRBV23-1 is marked as an open reading frame, function uncertain. The CDR3 extends over 15 amino acids. V gave up 0 bases and J gave up 7 bases; unmatched junction bases: 6. The CDR3 bases are TGCGCCAGCAGTCAATCGAGACAGGGTTACCAGCCCCAGCATTTT. Translating it yields CASSQSRQGYQPQHF.

This clone was picked up a small number of times. The V and J genes are TRBV6-6 and TRBJ1-2; 7 nucleotides align to TRBD1. In germline, CDR1 is MNHNY, CDR2 SVGAGI (reference sequence). CDR3 size: 14 residues. V was clipped by 0 bases and J by 2 bases; unmatched bases: 0. The CDR3 bases are TGTGCCAGCAGTTACTCGGACAGGAACTATGGCTACACCTTC. It codes for CASSYSDRNYGYTF.

The V gene is TRBV9, the J gene TRBJ2-7; a weak D match, TRBD2 (6 bases). Trimming took off 3 bases at V and 2 bases at J, with 15 bases between the two ends. Per germline, CDR1 SGDLS and CDR2 YYNGEE. This CDR3 has 15 residues. The CDR3 region has the DNA TGTGCCAGCAGCGCCACGGGGGTGCTGCCCTACGAGCAGTACTTC. Its translation is CASSATGVLPYEQYF.

The chain links TRBV19 to TRBJ1-1; TRBD1 is a possible D gene (5 bases). CDR1 is LNHDA and CDR2 is SQIVND in the germline V gene (reference sequence). Trimming pared 6 bases from V and 4 bases from J, leaving 15 bases between. The CDR3 sequence is 14 residues long. Here the CDR3 DNA reads TGTGCCAGTAGGAAAATCGACAGCCGCACTGAAGCTTTCTTT. This encodes CASRKIDSRTEAFF.

The V gene is TRBV6-5, the J gene TRBJ1-3; 7 positions match TRBD1. Germline-derived CDR1 and CDR2 are MNHEY and SVGAGI. CDR3 length: 15 amino acids. Germline trimming cut 7 bases from V and 4 bases from J; bases unmatched to any gene: 10. CDR3 protein: CASIRTGATGNTIYF. The CDR3 nucleotides read TGTGCCAGCATTCGGACAGGAGCTACCGGAAACACCATATATTTT.

The chain carries TRBV27 and TRBJ2-1, with 15 bases that match TRBD2. V was clipped by 6 bases and J by 4 bases; unmatched bases: 10. The CDR3 covers 18 residues. Germline V gene data show CDR1 as MNHEY and CDR2 as SMNVEV (reference sequence). CDR3 nucleotides: TGTGCCAGCAGCCCTCAGGGGACTAGCGGGAGGACATACAATGAGCAGTTCTTC. It translates to CASSPQGTSGRTYNEQFF.

V and J are TRBV7-8 and TRBJ1-1; TRBD1 agrees at 9 bases. With 4 bases clipped from V and 10 bases from J, the junction kept 16 bases outside the gene matches. Germline CDR1 is SGHVS and CDR2 is FQNEAQ. The CDR3 length is 16 residues. CDR3 residues: CASSSRNPGQGPVAFF. In DNA form, the CDR3 reads TGTGCCAGCAGCTCTAGGAATCCGGGACAGGGTCCAGTAGCTTTCTTT.

The genes are TRBV5-1 and TRBJ2-7; D possibly matches TRBD1 or TRBD2 (5 bases each). The V gene's germline CDR1 is SGHRS and CDR2 YFSETQ. V dropped 0 bases and J dropped 4 bases, with 11 bases sitting between them. The CDR3 totals 14 residues. The CDR3 DNA follows: TGCGCCAGCAGCTTGGGCAGGGACGCATACGAGCAGTACTTC. This gives the protein CASSLGRDAYEQYF.

This clone turned up a few times. The V gene is TRBV18, the J gene TRBJ2-4; D call uncertain. Deletions cut 3 bases from V and 0 bases from J, with 9 bases between. This CDR3 is built from 15 residues. Looked up from germline, CDR1 is KGHSH and CDR2 is LQKENI. Here the CDR3 reads CASSPEPQAKNIQYF. In nucleotides, the CDR3 is TGTGCCAGCTCACCCGAGCCTCAAGCCAAAAACATTCAGTACTTC.

This chain links TRBV27 with TRBJ1-2; tentatively, D is TRBD1 (5 bases). The CDR3 spans 14 residues. In germline, CDR1 is MNHEY, CDR2 SMNVEV (reference sequence). The V end lost 5 bases, the J end lost 4 bases, and 14 bases lay between the germline ends. CDR3 loop: CASSVRQSFYGYTF. The CDR3 DNA sequence: TGTGCCAGCAGTGTCCGACAGTCTTTCTATGGCTACACCTTC.